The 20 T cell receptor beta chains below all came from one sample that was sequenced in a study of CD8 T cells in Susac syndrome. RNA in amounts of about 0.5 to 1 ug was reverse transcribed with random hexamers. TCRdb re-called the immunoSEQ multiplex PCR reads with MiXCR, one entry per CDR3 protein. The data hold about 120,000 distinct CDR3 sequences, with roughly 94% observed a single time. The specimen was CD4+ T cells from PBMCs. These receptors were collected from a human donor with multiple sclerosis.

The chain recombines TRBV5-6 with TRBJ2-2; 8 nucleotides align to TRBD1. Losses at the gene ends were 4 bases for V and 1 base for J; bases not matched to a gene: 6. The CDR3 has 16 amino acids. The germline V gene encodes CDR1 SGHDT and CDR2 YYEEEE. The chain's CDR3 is CASSRGGQGNTGELFF. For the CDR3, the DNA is TGTGCCAGCAGCCGAGGTGGACAGGGGAACACCGGGGAGCTGTTTTTT. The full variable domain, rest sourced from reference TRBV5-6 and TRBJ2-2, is DAGVTQSPTHLIKTRGQQVTLRCSPKSGHDTVSWYQQALGQGPQFIFQYYEEEERQRGNFPDRFSGHQFPNYSSELNVNALLLGDSALYLCASSRGGQGNTGELFFGEGSRLTVL.

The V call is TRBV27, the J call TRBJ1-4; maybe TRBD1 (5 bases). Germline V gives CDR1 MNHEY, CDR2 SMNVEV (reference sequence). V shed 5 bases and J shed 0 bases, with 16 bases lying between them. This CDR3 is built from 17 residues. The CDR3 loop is CASSPRDRFSTNEKLFF. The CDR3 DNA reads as TGTGCCAGCAGTCCCCGGGACCGCTTCTCAACTAATGAAAAACTGTTTTTT.

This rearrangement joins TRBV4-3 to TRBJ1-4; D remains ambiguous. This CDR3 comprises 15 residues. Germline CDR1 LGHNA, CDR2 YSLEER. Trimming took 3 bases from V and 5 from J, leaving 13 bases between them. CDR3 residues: CASSQDGTGNEKLFF. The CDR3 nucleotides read TGCGCCAGCAGCCAGGACGGTACGGGGAATGAAAAACTGTTTTTT.

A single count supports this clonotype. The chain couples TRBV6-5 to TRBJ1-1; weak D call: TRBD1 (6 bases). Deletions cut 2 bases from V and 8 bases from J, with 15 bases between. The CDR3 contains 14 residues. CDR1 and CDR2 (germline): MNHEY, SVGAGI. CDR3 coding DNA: TGTGCCAGCAGTTACCTGGGGGGCGTCGGGGAAGCTTTCTTT. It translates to CASSYLGGVGEAFF.

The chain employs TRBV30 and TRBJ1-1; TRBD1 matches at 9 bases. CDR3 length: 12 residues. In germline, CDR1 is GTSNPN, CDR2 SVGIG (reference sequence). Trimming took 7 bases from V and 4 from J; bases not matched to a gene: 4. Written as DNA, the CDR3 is TGTGCCTACTCGACAGGGGGCACTGAAGCTTTCTTT. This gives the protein CAYSTGGTEAFF.

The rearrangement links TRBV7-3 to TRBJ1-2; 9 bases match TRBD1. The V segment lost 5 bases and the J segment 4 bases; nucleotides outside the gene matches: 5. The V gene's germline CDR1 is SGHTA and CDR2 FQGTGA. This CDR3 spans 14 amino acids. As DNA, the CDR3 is TGTGCCAGCAGCCCTACGACAGGGGGCTATGGCTACACCTTC. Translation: CASSPTTGGYGYTF. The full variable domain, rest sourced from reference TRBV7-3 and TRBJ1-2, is GAGVSQTPSNKVTEKGKYVELRCDPISGHTALYWYRQSLGQGPEFLIYFQGTGAADDSGLPNDRFFAVRPEGSVSTLKIQRTERGDSAVYLCASSPTTGGYGYTFGSGTRLTVV.

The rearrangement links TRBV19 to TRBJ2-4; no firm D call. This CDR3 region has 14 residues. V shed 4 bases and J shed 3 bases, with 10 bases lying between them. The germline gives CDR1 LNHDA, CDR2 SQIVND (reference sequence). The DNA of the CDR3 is TGTGCCAGTAGTAACGCCGGAGTCAAAAACATTCAGTACTTC. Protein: CASSNAGVKNIQYF.

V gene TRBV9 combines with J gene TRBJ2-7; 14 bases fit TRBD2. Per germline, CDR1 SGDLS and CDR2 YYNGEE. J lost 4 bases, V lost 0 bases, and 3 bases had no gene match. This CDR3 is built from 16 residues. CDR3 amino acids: CASSVGRTSGGYEQYF. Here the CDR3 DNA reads TGTGCCAGCAGCGTAGGGAGGACTAGCGGGGGGTACGAGCAGTACTTC. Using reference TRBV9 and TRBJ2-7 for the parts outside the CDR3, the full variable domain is DSGVTQTPKHLITATGQRVTLRCSPRSGDLSVYWYQQSLDQGLQFLIQYYNGEERAKGNILERFSAQQFPDLHSELNLSSLELGDSALYFCASSVGRTSGGYEQYFGPGTRLTVT.

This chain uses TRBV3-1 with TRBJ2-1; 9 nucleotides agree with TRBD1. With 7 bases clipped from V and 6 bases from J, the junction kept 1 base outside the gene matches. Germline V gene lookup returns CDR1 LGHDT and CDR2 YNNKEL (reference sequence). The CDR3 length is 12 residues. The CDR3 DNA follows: TGTGCCAGCACGGACAGGGGCAATGAGCAGTTCTTC. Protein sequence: CASTDRGNEQFF.

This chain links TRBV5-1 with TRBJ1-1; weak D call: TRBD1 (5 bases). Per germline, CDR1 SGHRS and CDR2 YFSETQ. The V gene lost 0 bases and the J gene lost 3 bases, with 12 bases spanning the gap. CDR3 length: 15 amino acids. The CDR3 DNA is TGCGCCAGCAGCTTGGGGTGGGGCACGGACACTGAAGCTTTCTTT. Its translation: CASSLGWGTDTEAFF. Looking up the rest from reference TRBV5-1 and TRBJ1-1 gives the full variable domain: KAGVTQTPRYLIKTRGQQVTLSCSPISGHRSVSWYQQTPGQGLQFLFEYFSETQRNKGNFPGRFSGRQFSNSRSEMNVSTLELGDSALYLCASSLGWGTDTEAFFGQGTRLTVV.

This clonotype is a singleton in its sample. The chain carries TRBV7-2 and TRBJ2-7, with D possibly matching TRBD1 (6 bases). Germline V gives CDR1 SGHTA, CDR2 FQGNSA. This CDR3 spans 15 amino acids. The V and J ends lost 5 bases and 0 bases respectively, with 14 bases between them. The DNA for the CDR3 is TGTGCCAGCAGCCGGTTAGGACAGTACTCCTACGAGCAGTACTTC. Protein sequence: CASSRLGQYSYEQYF.

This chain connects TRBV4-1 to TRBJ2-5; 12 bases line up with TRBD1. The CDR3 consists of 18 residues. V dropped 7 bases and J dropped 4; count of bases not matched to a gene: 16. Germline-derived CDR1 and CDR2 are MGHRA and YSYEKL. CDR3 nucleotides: TGCGCCAGCACCCCGGGGTGGGGACAGGGGGCGAAAAGAGAGACCCAGTACTTC. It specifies CASTPGWGQGAKRETQYF.

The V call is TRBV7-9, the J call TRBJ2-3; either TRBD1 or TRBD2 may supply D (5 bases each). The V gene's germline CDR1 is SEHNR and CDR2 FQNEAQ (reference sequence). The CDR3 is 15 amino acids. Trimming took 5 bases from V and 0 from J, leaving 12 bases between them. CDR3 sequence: CASSLMGDSTDTQYF. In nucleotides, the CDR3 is TGTGCCAGCAGCCTGATGGGGGATAGCACAGATACGCAGTATTTT.

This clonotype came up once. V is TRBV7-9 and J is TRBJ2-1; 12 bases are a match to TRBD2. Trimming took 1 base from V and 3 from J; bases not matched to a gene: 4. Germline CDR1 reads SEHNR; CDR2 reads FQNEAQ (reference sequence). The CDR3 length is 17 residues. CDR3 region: CASSLDLLAGGYNEQFF. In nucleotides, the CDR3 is TGTGCCAGCAGCTTAGACCTACTAGCGGGGGGCTACAATGAGCAGTTCTTC.

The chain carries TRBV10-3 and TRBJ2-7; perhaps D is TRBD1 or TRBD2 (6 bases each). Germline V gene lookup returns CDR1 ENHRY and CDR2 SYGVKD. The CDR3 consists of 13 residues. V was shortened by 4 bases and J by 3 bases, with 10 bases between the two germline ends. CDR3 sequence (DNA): TGTGCCATCAGTGTCGAGGGGGGCTACGAGCAGTACTTC. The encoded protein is CAISVEGGYEQYF.

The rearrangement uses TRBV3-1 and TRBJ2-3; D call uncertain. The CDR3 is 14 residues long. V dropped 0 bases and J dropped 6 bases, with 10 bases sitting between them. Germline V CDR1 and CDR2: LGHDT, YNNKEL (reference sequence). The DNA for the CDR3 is TGTGCCAGCAGCCAAGACCGGGCCCCCGATACGCAGTATTTT. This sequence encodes CASSQDRAPDTQYF.

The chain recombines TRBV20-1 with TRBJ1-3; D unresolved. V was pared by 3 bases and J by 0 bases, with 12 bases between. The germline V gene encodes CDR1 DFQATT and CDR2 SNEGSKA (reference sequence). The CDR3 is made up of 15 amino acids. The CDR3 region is CSARPRTASGNTIYF. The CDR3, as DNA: TGCAGTGCTAGGCCTCGGACGGCCTCTGGAAACACCATATATTTT.

DNA of the CDR3: TGTGCCAGCAGTTACCAGGGTCCTGGGGCCAACGTCCTGACTTTC. This gives the protein CASSYQGPGANVLTF. The chain uses TRBV28 and TRBJ2-6, with D possibly matching TRBD1 (5 bases). The V gene's germline CDR1 is MDHEN and CDR2 SYDVKM. The V gene lost 4 bases and the J gene lost 2 bases, with 9 bases spanning the gap. There are 15 residues in the CDR3. Complete variable domain (other parts from reference TRBV28 and TRBJ2-6): DVKVTQSSRYLVKRTGEKVFLECVQDMDHENMFWYRQDPGLGLRLIYFSYDVKMKEKGDIPEGYSVSREKKERFSLILESASTNQTSMYLCASSYQGPGANVLTFGAGSRLTVL.

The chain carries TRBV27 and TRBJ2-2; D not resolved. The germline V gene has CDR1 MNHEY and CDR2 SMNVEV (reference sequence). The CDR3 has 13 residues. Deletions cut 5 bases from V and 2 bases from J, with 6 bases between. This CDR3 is CASSNSNTGELFF. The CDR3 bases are TGTGCCAGCAGTAACTCCAACACCGGGGAGCTGTTTTTT.

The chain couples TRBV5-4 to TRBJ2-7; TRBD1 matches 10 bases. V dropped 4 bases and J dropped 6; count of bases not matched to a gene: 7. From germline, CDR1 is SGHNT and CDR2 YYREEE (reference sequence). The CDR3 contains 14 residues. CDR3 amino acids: CASSPGQGFGEQYF. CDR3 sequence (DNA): TGTGCCAGCAGCCCGGGACAGGGGTTCGGCGAGCAGTACTTC.